This is a list of T cell receptor beta chains from one sample in a study of T cells in Graves' hyperthyroidism and ophthalmopathy. One entry per CDR3 protein, called by TCRdb with MiXCR from the multiplex PCR reads. The sample consists of approximately 300,000 distinct CDR3 sequences, about 17% of them appearing once. Material for sequencing was blood. Receptor source: a woman aged 60 to 75 with Graves' ophthalmopathy. Both conserved end residues are part of each CDR3.

v_call: TRBV20-1
j_call: TRBJ1-5
cdr3_aa: CSARQDSNQPQHF

v_call: TRBV6-1
j_call: TRBJ2-1
cdr3_aa: CASSELLPGTSWSEQFF

v_call: TRBV20-1
j_call: TRBJ2-1
cdr3_aa: CSASWGGNNEQFF

v_call: TRBV30
j_call: TRBJ2-1
cdr3_aa: CAYRTGGLAGEEFF

v_call: TRBV27
j_call: TRBJ1-6
cdr3_aa: CASSRATTGAQVTSPLHF

v_call: TRBV7-3
j_call: TRBJ2-1
cdr3_aa: CASSQIPGTSGYNEQFF

v_call: TRBV20-1
j_call: TRBJ1-4
cdr3_aa: CSLRLATNEKLFF

v_call: TRBV20-1
j_call: TRBJ2-3
cdr3_aa: CSARDKEGVPHPDTQYF

v_call: TRBV6-6
j_call: TRBJ1-5
cdr3_aa: CVSSRQVSNQPQHF

v_call: TRBV5-1
j_call: TRBJ2-7
cdr3_aa: CASSLATDSYEQYF

v_call: TRBV3-1
j_call: TRBJ2-5
cdr3_aa: CASAVGVETQYF

v_call: TRBV4-1
j_call: TRBJ2-7
cdr3_aa: CASSQEGAGVPYEQYF

v_call: TRBV5-1
j_call: TRBJ1-6
cdr3_aa: CASSLEDRGYSPLHF

v_call: TRBV29-1
j_call: TRBJ1-2
cdr3_aa: CAVRGQTNYGYTF

v_call: TRBV5-1
j_call: TRBJ1-2
cdr3_aa: CASSPPLGGYTF

v_call: TRBV12-3/TRBV12-4
j_call: TRBJ2-7
cdr3_aa: CASSLVEGYEQYF

v_call: TRBV20-1
j_call: TRBJ2-6
cdr3_aa: CSARDFRMGASHSGANVLTF

v_call: TRBV12-3/TRBV12-4
j_call: TRBJ1-5
cdr3_aa: CASSSDSPNNQPQHF

v_call: TRBV12-3/TRBV12-4
j_call: TRBJ2-6
cdr3_aa: CASRNPHRVSSGANVLTF

v_call: TRBV20-1
j_call: TRBJ2-3
cdr3_aa: CSAMVGALKVYF

v_call: TRBV3-1
j_call: TRBJ2-7
cdr3_aa: CASSRGQGVDEQYF

v_call: TRBV20-1
j_call: TRBJ2-7
cdr3_aa: CSARRQLYEQYF

v_call: TRBV12-3/TRBV12-4
j_call: TRBJ1-2
cdr3_aa: CASTYTATRGYGYTF

v_call: TRBV7-6
j_call: TRBJ1-6
cdr3_aa: CASSPQQGMNSPLHF

v_call: TRBV7-6
j_call: TRBJ1-1
cdr3_aa: CASSFSTNTEAFF